Below are 11 T cell receptor beta chains sequenced from a single sample in a study of blood T cell repertoires in COVID-19. Here immunoSEQ multiplex PCR was the method, and the copy in TCRdb shows in-frame clones only, minus some. The top ten clones hold about 6.3% of a sample with roughly 350,000 clones, around 87% of them seen once. Sequenced sample: peripheral blood. The source is a woman aged 50 to 65 with COVID-19, enrolled during active disease.

This clone was seen once. The V gene is TRBV18, the J gene TRBJ2-5; a possible D gene is TRBD2 (6 bases). Deletions cut 2 bases from V and 1 base from J, with 8 bases between. Germline-derived CDR1 and CDR2 are KGHSH and LQKENI. The length of the CDR3 is 14 residues. Written as DNA, the CDR3 is TGTGCCAGCTCACCATCGGGAGTCCAAGAGACCCAGTACTTC. It translates to CASSPSGVQETQYF.

The CDR3 DNA reads TGCGCCAGCAGCTTAGGAGCGGGTCTGGTCAGTGAGCAGTTCTTC. Its translation: CASSLGAGLVSEQFF. The V call is TRBV5-1, the J call TRBJ2-1, with D possibly being TRBD2 (6 bases). Looked up from germline, CDR1 is SGHRS and CDR2 is YFSETQ. V was cut by 2 bases and J by 9 bases, with 18 bases left in between. CDR3 length equals 15 residues.

The chain couples TRBV7-9 to TRBJ1-1, with a weak D call TRBD1 (6 bases). The CDR3 runs to 15 residues. Germline CDR1 reads SEHNR; CDR2 reads FQNEAQ (reference sequence). V shed 4 bases and J shed 0 bases, with 12 bases lying between them. CDR3 bases: TGTGCCAGCAGCTCTTTAGGGGGAATGAACACTGAAGCTTTCTTT. It translates to CASSSLGGMNTEAFF. Supplemented by reference TRBV7-9 and TRBJ1-1, the full variable domain reads DTGVSQNPRHKITKRGQNVTFRCDPISEHNRLYWYRQTLGQGPEFLTYFQNEAQLEKSRLLSDRFSAERPKGSFSTLEIQRTEQGDSAMYLCASSSLGGMNTEAFFGQGTRLTVV.

The V gene is TRBV27, the J gene TRBJ2-3, with TRBD2 matching over 9 bases. Trimming removed 2 bases from V and 4 bases from J; junction bases left unmatched: 7. Germline V lookup: CDR1 MNHEY, CDR2 SMNVEV (reference sequence). The CDR3 is 16 residues long. CDR3 in DNA: TGTGCCAGCAGTTTAATAGCGGGAGCAATATCAGATACGCAGTATTTT. Its translation: CASSLIAGAISDTQYF.

This clone has more than one count but fewer than ten. V is TRBV14 and J is TRBJ2-1, with D perhaps matching TRBD1 (5 bases). Germline values: CDR1 SGHDN, CDR2 FVKESK. Trimming pared 4 bases from V and 4 bases from J, leaving 8 bases between. The CDR3 has 13 amino acids. The CDR3 is CASSLDTYNEQFF. For the CDR3, the DNA is TGTGCCAGCAGCCTGGACACTTACAATGAGCAGTTCTTC.

The V call is TRBV14, the J call TRBJ2-7, with TRBD2 as a possible D gene (5 bases). V lost 5 bases and J 4 bases, leaving 21 bases between the germline ends. The CDR3 loop spans 16 amino acids. CDR1 and CDR2 from the germline V gene are SGHDN and FVKESK. This chain's CDR3 is CASSATPGRGVYEQYF. The DNA of the CDR3 is TGTGCCAGCAGCGCAACCCCCGGCCGGGGTGTGTACGAGCAGTACTTC.

The chain couples TRBV6-2 or TRBV6-3 to TRBJ1-1, with 7 bases that match TRBD1. The CDR3 runs to 14 residues. The germline gives CDR1 MNHEY, CDR2 SVGEGT. J was trimmed by 5 bases and V by 4 bases; bases with no gene match: 7. CDR3 coding DNA: TGTGCCAGCAGTTCACAGGGGATTGGGACTGAAGCTTTCTTT. Amino acid sequence: CASSSQGIGTEAFF.

The CDR3 DNA reads TGTGCCAGCTCACTAACAGGAATCTTGCCTGAGCAGTTCTTC. Amino acid sequence: CASSLTGILPEQFF. V gene TRBV18 combines with J gene TRBJ2-1; possible D gene TRBD1, 5 bases. V dropped 4 bases and J dropped 9 bases, with 16 bases sitting between them. The CDR3 totals 14 residues. Germline lookup yields CDR1 KGHSH and CDR2 LQKENI.

The chain employs TRBV5-1 and TRBJ2-1; 10 bases are shared with TRBD2. The CDR3 runs to 15 residues. Unmatched junction bases numbered 10, after V lost 5 bases and J lost 8 bases. Germline lookup yields CDR1 SGHRS and CDR2 YFSETQ. CDR3 sequence (DNA): TGCGCCAGCAGTCGAGTAGCGGGGGGATTGTATGAGCAGTTCTTC. Its translation is CASSRVAGGLYEQFF.

The rearrangement links TRBV4-1 to TRBJ2-1, with TRBD1 matching 12 bases. Germline CDR1 and CDR2: MGHRA and YSYEKL. The length of the CDR3 is 19 residues. The V gene end was trimmed by 2 bases and the J gene end by 3 bases; junction bases not matched to a gene: 11. The CDR3 DNA reads TGCGCCAGCAGCCAATCTACCGGGACAGGGGGCACCATCTACAATGAGCAGTTCTTC. Translation gives CASSQSTGTGGTIYNEQFF.

In nucleotides, the CDR3 is TGTGCCAGCTCACCTCAGGGACTAGCGGGCACAGATACGCAGTATTTT. This translates into CASSPQGLAGTDTQYF. J is TRBJ2-3 and V is TRBV18; 11 nucleotides match TRBD2. The CDR3 loop spans 16 amino acids. V shed 3 bases, J shed 1 base, and the junction held 3 bases outside the gene matches. Germline V lookup: CDR1 KGHSH, CDR2 LQKENI.